The 10 T cell receptor beta chains reported below all come from one sample, sequenced in a study of molecular identifiers for immune sequencing clone quantification. TCRdb called the PCR reads again in MiXCR, with one record for every CDR3 protein. Here the sample spans approximately 500,000 distinct CDR3 sequences, around a fifth being singletons. The sample comprised naive CD8+ T cells from blood, with Jurkat cell RNA spiked in. As to subset: FACS-sorted CD8+CD4-CCR7+CD45RA+ naive T cells. Receptors originate from a human donor in good health. Some libraries in this study had Jurkat cell RNA spiked in.

Concerning this clonotype: A much larger clone differs from this one at a single base, so this may be a read error. The J gene is TRBJ1-1, the V gene TRBV7-9, with D hard to call. The CDR3 is 15 amino acids. The germline gives CDR1 SEHNR, CDR2 FQNEAQ (reference sequence). This CDR3 is CASSLAGGVRTEAYF. CDR3 bases: TGTGCCAGCAGCTTAGCGGGAGGAGTTAGGACTGAAGCTTACTTT.

This clonotype has a count of ten or more. The V call is TRBV30, the J call TRBJ2-1, with D unclear. V shed 1 base and J shed 3 bases, with 1 base lying between them. Germline lookup yields CDR1 GTSNPN and CDR2 SVGIG (reference sequence). This CDR3 contains 11 residues. Here the CDR3 reads CAWSDYNEQFF. The DNA of the CDR3 is TGTGCCTGGAGTGACTACAATGAGCAGTTCTTC.

At least ten counts were recorded for this clonotype. The rearrangement links TRBV28 to TRBJ2-7; 13 positions match TRBD2. CDR3 length: 16 amino acids. Germline V gives CDR1 MDHEN, CDR2 SYDVKM. With V trimmed by 2 bases and J by 5 bases, 6 bases remained unmatched. Written as DNA, the CDR3 is TGTGCCAGCAGTTTAGAGGGACTAGCGGGAACCCACGAGCAGTACTTC. Residues: CASSLEGLAGTHEQYF. Using reference TRBV28 and TRBJ2-7 for the parts outside the CDR3, the full variable domain is DVKVTQSSRYLVKRTGEKVFLECVQDMDHENMFWYRQDPGLGLRLIYFSYDVKMKEKGDIPEGYSVSREKKERFSLILESASTNQTSMYLCASSLEGLAGTHEQYFGPGTRLTVT.

The rearrangement joins TRBV6-2 or TRBV6-3 to TRBJ1-1, with TRBD1 as a possible D gene (5 bases). CDR1 MNHEY and CDR2 SVGEGT come from the germline V gene. Trimming cost V 2 bases and J 2 bases, with 15 bases left between them. This CDR3 is 16 amino acids long. In nucleotides, the CDR3 is TGTGCCAGCAGTTACGACAGAAGGCAGGGCAACACTGAAGCTTTCTTT. It is translated as CASSYDRRQGNTEAFF.

This clonotype has only a few counts. The chain uses TRBV27 and TRBJ1-5; 8 positions match TRBD1. This CDR3 is built from 14 residues. V lost 6 bases, J lost 3 bases, and 4 bases stayed unmatched. Germline CDR1 MNHEY, CDR2 SMNVEV (reference sequence). CDR3 bases: TGTGCCAGCAGCCGACAGGGGTACAATCAGCCCCAGCATTTT. Its protein product is CASSRQGYNQPQHF.

This clonotype was seen repeatedly, ten times or more. V usage is TRBV12-3 or TRBV12-4 and J usage is TRBJ1-2; tentatively, D is TRBD1 (6 bases). This CDR3 is built from 15 residues. Trimming took off 2 bases at V and 8 bases at J, with 18 bases between the two ends. The CDR3 loop is CASSLTAGTNSGYTF. CDR3 DNA sequence: TGTGCCAGCAGTTTAACCGCCGGGACAAATAGCGGCTACACCTTC.

This clonotype was observed many times. J is TRBJ1-5 and V is TRBV4-3; no clear D gene. The germline gives CDR1 LGHNA, CDR2 YSLEER. The CDR3 runs to 15 residues. V lost 4 bases to trimming and J lost 3 bases, with 13 bases between them. For the CDR3, the DNA is TGCGCCAGCAGCCGCGAGGCAGGACTCAATCAGCCCCAGCATTTT. Translated, it gives CASSREAGLNQPQHF.

Points on this clonotype: The junction departs from the called germline gene at one end, perhaps through a read error. The chain links TRBV7-9 to TRBJ1-5; 7 bases align to TRBD1. The germline CDR1 and CDR2 sequences are SEHNR and FQNEAQ (reference sequence). The CDR3 sequence is 13 residues long. CDR3 residues: CVSSGQFNQPQHF. CDR3 nucleotides: TGTGTCAGCTCGGGACAGTTCAATCAGCCCCAGCATTTT. The full variable domain, completed using reference TRBV7-9 and TRBJ1-5, is DTGVSQNPRHKITKRGQNVTFRCDPISEHNRLYWYRQTLGQGPEFLTYFQNEAQLEKSRLLSDRFSAERPKGSFSTLEIQRTEQGDSAMYLCVSSGQFNQPQHFGDGTRLSIL.

About this clonotype itself: Being one base from a much bigger clone, this may be a read error. J is TRBJ1-1 and V is TRBV9, with D possibly TRBD1 on 5 matching bases. Germline V gene data show CDR1 as SGDLS and CDR2 as YYNGEE. This CDR3 is 14 amino acids long. CDR3 coding DNA: TGTGCCGGCAGCGTAGCGTTTTCGGGACCTGAAGCTTTCTTT. Its protein product is CAGSVAFSGPEAFF.

The chain carries TRBV4-3 and TRBJ2-5; 9 bases line up with TRBD1. The CDR3 sequence is 15 residues long. CDR1 is LGHNA, CDR2 YSLEER, per germline. Trimming cost V 4 bases and J 4 bases; bases outside gene matches: 7. DNA of the CDR3: TGCGCCAGCAGCCCAGGACAGGGGATACGAGAGACCCAGTACTTC. This codes for CASSPGQGIRETQYF.